This TCR beta chain was recorded in a study of blood T cell repertoires in COVID-19. Study at large: The study drew acute and convalescent COVID-19 samples from the United States, Italy and Spain.

The CDR3 runs 13 residues. In germline, CDR1 is KGHSY, CDR2 FQNENV. Trimming stripped 4 bases from V and 6 bases from J, with 10 bases between. Original processing notes: Cell counts per sample came from amplifying reference gene primers. Clones were read by immunoSEQ multiplex PCR, and TCRdb kept only the in-frame ones, dropping some. Clone size and the V and J calls come from that table; the DNA yielded D and trimming. The data show 200,000 to 300,000 clones, 88% seen once. This rearrangement joins TRBV16 to TRBJ1-5; D unclear. The sequence was obtained from a woman aged 25-40 years with acute or convalescent COVID-19. The specimen was peripheral blood. The CDR3 is CASSPFAGQPQHF. CDR3 sequence (DNA): TGTGCCAGCAGCCCATTTGCGGGTCAGCCCCAGCATTTT.